These 25 T cell receptor beta chains came from one sample sequenced in a study of OX40 agonist ivuxolimab in advanced cancers. Library preparation used the immunoSEQ multiplex PCR assay. In TCRdb, the immuneACCESS table is reduced to in-frame sequences with V and J assigned. These tables do not hold every clone; where another copy was compared, an unresolved V gene accounts for under half, and the others remain unexplained. This sample holds about 76,000 clones; over 75% were observed only once. In total, the top ten clones hold 3.1% of the sample. The specimen was CD4+ or CD8+ T cells sorted from blood, collected in a trial of the OX40 agonist ivuxolimab. The receptors come from an adult with an advanced solid tumor such as melanoma, head and neck, liver or kidney cancer.

The V call is TRBV5-1, the J call TRBJ1-1; the D gene is possibly TRBD1 (6 bases). CDR3 size: 17 residues. Germline V gene lookup returns CDR1 SGHRS and CDR2 YFSETQ. V shed 1 base and J shed 4 bases, with 20 bases lying between them. CDR3 amino acids: CASSLTWRVRDITEAFF. The CDR3, as DNA: TGCGCCAGCAGCTTGACGTGGAGGGTCCGGGACATCACTGAAGCTTTCTTT.

CDR3 loop: CASSQQGAFGYTF. The DNA for the CDR3 is TGTGCCAGTAGCCAACAGGGGGCATTTGGCTACACCTTC. This chain connects TRBV19 to TRBJ1-2; 9 nucleotides align to TRBD1. The V segment lost 6 bases and the J segment 7 bases; nucleotides outside the gene matches: 6. In germline, CDR1 is LNHDA, CDR2 SQIVND (reference sequence). The CDR3 is made up of 13 amino acids.

This clone came up a few times. The CDR3 DNA reads TGTGCCAGCAGCCCCTCCGGGACAGGGGGCAGTAACACTGAAGCTTTCTTT. It translates to CASSPSGTGGSNTEAFF. V is TRBV11-2 and J is TRBJ1-1, with TRBD1 matching 12 bases. CDR1 SGHAT and CDR2 FQNNGV come from the germline V gene. Trimming cost V 5 bases and J 2 bases; bases outside gene matches: 9. The CDR3 totals 17 residues.

This chain joins TRBV6-5 and TRBJ1-1; D is unclear. The CDR3 length is 14 residues. The ends were cut back, 5 bases at V and 4 bases at J, with 14 bases in the middle. Germline-derived CDR1 and CDR2 are MNHEY and SVGAGI. The CDR3 bases are TGTGCCAGCAGTGAAACCCTTAGGAGCACTGAAGCTTTCTTT. Protein product: CASSETLRSTEAFF.

V usage is TRBV9 and J usage is TRBJ1-1; D is possibly TRBD1 (5 bases). Germline loops: CDR1 SGDLS, CDR2 YYNGEE. V was trimmed by 3 bases and J by 0 bases, leaving 9 bases between them. CDR3 size: 14 residues. The CDR3 coding sequence is TGTGCCAGCAGCGGGGGACGGGTGAACACTGAAGCTTTCTTT. It is translated as CASSGGRVNTEAFF. The whole variable domain, filled in from reference TRBV9 and TRBJ1-1, reads DSGVTQTPKHLITATGQRVTLRCSPRSGDLSVYWYQQSLDQGLQFLIQYYNGEERAKGNILERFSAQQFPDLHSELNLSSLELGDSALYFCASSGGRVNTEAFFGQGTRLTVV.

The chain uses TRBV7-2 and TRBJ1-2, with TRBD1 matching 7 bases. This CDR3 is 15 amino acids long. The V segment lost 5 bases and the J segment 5 bases; nucleotides outside the gene matches: 11. The germline V gene has CDR1 SGHTA and CDR2 FQGNSA. As DNA, the CDR3 is TGTGCCAGCAGCCCCTATTCCGGGACAGAATATGGCTACACCTTC. Translation: CASSPYSGTEYGYTF.

This chain uses TRBV5-5 with TRBJ1-6; possibly TRBD1 for D (6 bases). The CDR3 is 17 amino acids. Trimming removed 4 bases from V and 3 bases from J, with 17 bases in between. Germline assignment: CDR1 SGHKS and CDR2 YYEKEE (reference sequence). The CDR3 is CASSRNTGTNYNSPLHF. CDR3 coding DNA: TGTGCCAGCAGCCGGAATACAGGGACGAACTATAATTCACCCCTCCACTTT.

The V and J genes are TRBV7-2 and TRBJ2-3; D gene ambiguous. This CDR3 has 11 residues. CDR1 and CDR2 from the germline V gene are SGHTA and FQGNSA. Trimming took 5 bases from V and 6 from J, leaving 6 bases between them. The CDR3 bases are TGTGCCAGCAGCAATAAGGATACGCAGTATTTT. This encodes CASSNKDTQYF. Based on the CDR3 plus reference TRBV7-2 and TRBJ2-3, the full variable domain is GAGVSQSPSNKVTEKGKDVELRCDPISGHTALYWYRQSLGQGLEFLIYFQGNSAPDKSGLPSDRFSAERTGGSVSTLTIQRTQQEDSAVYLCASSNKDTQYFGPGTRLTVL.

J is TRBJ2-5 and V is TRBV20-1, with D possibly TRBD2 on 5 matching bases. The CDR3 length is 11 residues. V lost 6 bases to trimming and J lost 5 bases, with 10 bases between them. Germline V CDR1 and CDR2: DFQATT, SNEGSKA (reference sequence). This CDR3 is CSAVPGETQYF. The CDR3 bases are TGCAGTGCCGTCCCGGGGGAGACCCAGTACTTC.

The V gene is TRBV11-3, the J gene TRBJ1-2; no clear D. CDR3 length equals 14 residues. V was shortened by 4 bases and J by 7 bases, with 16 bases between the two germline ends. CDR1 is SGHNT, CDR2 YENEEA, per germline. The CDR3 loop reads CASSSGPPGTGYTF. For the CDR3, the DNA is TGTGCCAGCAGCTCCGGACCTCCTGGCACTGGCTACACCTTC.

This sequence joins TRBV5-5 and TRBJ2-4; D perhaps matches TRBD1 (5 bases). Germline V gives CDR1 SGHKS, CDR2 YYEKEE (reference sequence). CDR3 length: 14 amino acids. The ends were cut back, 0 bases at V and 5 bases at J, with 9 bases in the middle. The CDR3 bases are TGTGCCAGCAGCTTGGGACAGCAGCAAAACATTCAGTACTTC. It translates to CASSLGQQQNIQYF.

The chain recombines TRBV7-2 with TRBJ1-3; 8 positions agree with TRBD1. Germline trimming cut 6 bases from V and 2 bases from J; bases unmatched to any gene: 9. Germline CDR1 SGHTA, CDR2 FQGNSA. The CDR3 spans 16 residues. The CDR3 here is CASRPTLTGAGNTIYF. The CDR3 DNA reads as TGTGCCAGCAGGCCAACCCTGACAGGGGCTGGAAACACCATATATTTT.

This rearrangement joins TRBV5-8 to TRBJ1-3; TRBD1 aligns across 10 bases. Trimming at V came to 2 bases and at J to 7 bases, leaving 12 bases not matched to a gene. This CDR3 is 17 amino acids long. Looked up from germline, CDR1 is SGHTS and CDR2 is YDEGEE. CDR3 in amino acids: CASSFGTGANFWNTIYF. Written as DNA, the CDR3 is TGTGCCAGCAGCTTCGGGACAGGGGCTAATTTTTGGAACACCATATATTTT.

The CDR3 is CASSRRQAGEQYF. CDR3 nucleotides: TGTGCCAGCAGTCGCCGACAGGCTGGGGAGCAGTACTTC. The rearrangement uses TRBV6-6 and TRBJ2-7; D may be TRBD1 (6 bases). Germline CDR1 and CDR2: MNHNY and SVGAGI (reference sequence). The V end was cut by 5 bases, the J end by 7 bases, with 15 bases between. The CDR3 loop spans 13 amino acids.

The chain has TRBV6-5 and TRBJ1-2, with D uncertain. This CDR3 spans 13 amino acids. The V and J ends lost 3 bases and 2 bases respectively, with 7 bases between them. CDR1 is MNHEY and CDR2 is SVGAGI in the germline V gene. CDR3 region: CASSYKSNYGYTF. Written as DNA, the CDR3 is TGTGCCAGCAGTTATAAATCCAACTATGGCTACACCTTC.

The chain couples TRBV9 to TRBJ2-3; 7 bases are a match to TRBD2. The V segment lost 0 bases and the J segment 3 bases; nucleotides outside the gene matches: 10. The CDR3 extends over 17 amino acids. CDR1 is SGDLS, CDR2 YYNGEE, per germline. The CDR3 nucleotides read TGTGCCAGCAGCGTAGGCTTCAGCGGGGTGGCGACAGATACGCAGTATTTT. Amino acid sequence: CASSVGFSGVATDTQYF.

For the CDR3, the DNA is TGTGCCAGCAGCTCGGGGGACTGGGGCCAGGAGACCCAGTACTTC. Its protein is CASSSGDWGQETQYF. The J gene is TRBJ2-5, the V gene TRBV5-8, with a tentative D call TRBD2 (6 bases). This CDR3 is 15 amino acids long. Germline V gives CDR1 SGHTS, CDR2 YDEGEE. V was pared by 3 bases and J by 5 bases, with 17 bases between. Looking up the rest from reference TRBV5-8 and TRBJ2-5 gives the full variable domain: EAGVTQSPTHLIKTRGQQATLRCSPISGHTSVYWYQQALGLGLQFLLWYDEGEERNRGNFPPRFSGRQFPNYSSELNVNALELEDSALYLCASSSGDWGQETQYFGPGTRLLVL.

J is TRBJ2-1 and V is TRBV13; the D is unclear. V lost 2 bases and J 3 bases, leaving 2 bases between the germline ends. This CDR3 comprises 12 residues. From germline, CDR1 is PRHDT and CDR2 FYEKMQ (reference sequence). The CDR3 DNA sequence: TGTGCCAGCAGCTTATTCTACAATGAGCAGTTCTTC. This gives the protein CASSLFYNEQFF.

As concerns this clone: At one boundary the junction diverges from the germline segment, which might be a read error. This chain links TRBV7-7 with TRBJ1-4; 8 positions agree with TRBD1. Germline-derived CDR1 and CDR2 are SSHAT and FNYEAQ (reference sequence). The CDR3 is made up of 16 amino acids. The CDR3 coding sequence is TGTGCTAGCAGCCCTTCCAGAGACAGGGGCATTGAAAAACTGTTTTTT. It codes for CASSPSRDRGIEKLFF.

J is TRBJ1-2 and V is TRBV7-8; tentatively, D is TRBD1 (5 bases). Germline V CDR1 and CDR2: SGHVS, FQNEAQ. V lost 5 bases and J 5 bases, leaving 15 bases between the germline ends. This CDR3 is built from 14 residues. The CDR3 protein is CASSQSRDGYGYTF. The CDR3 nucleotides read TGTGCCAGCAGCCAGTCCAGGGATGGGTATGGCTACACCTTC.

The chain combines TRBV7-9 with TRBJ1-3; the D gene is possibly TRBD1 (5 bases). The CDR3 has 15 residues. The germline V and J ends were trimmed by 1 base and 2 bases, with 9 bases remaining between them. Germline assignment: CDR1 SEHNR and CDR2 FQNEAQ (reference sequence). In nucleotides, the CDR3 is TGTGCCAGCAGCTTAGTCAGACAGACTGGAAACACCATATATTTT. Translation gives CASSLVRQTGNTIYF.

This chain joins TRBV6-5 and TRBJ2-3; tentatively, D is TRBD2 (6 bases). The CDR3 has 15 residues. Per the germline V gene, CDR1 is MNHEY and CDR2 is SVGAGI. V lost 6 bases and J lost 0, with 13 bases in between. The CDR3 nucleotides read TGTGCCAGCAGCAACAGAGGAGGGAGCACAGATACGCAGTATTTT. Its translation is CASSNRGGSTDTQYF.

This chain links TRBV28 with TRBJ2-6; D may be TRBD2 (5 bases). The V end lost 1 base, the J end lost 2 bases, and 15 bases lay between the germline ends. The CDR3 totals 18 residues. The V gene's germline CDR1 is MDHEN and CDR2 SYDVKM. CDR3 in DNA: TGTGCCAGCAGTTTATTTGCTACGCGCGGGCCTGGGGCCAACGTCCTGACTTTC. Residues: CASSLFATRGPGANVLTF.

The V call is TRBV19, the J call TRBJ1-5; 7 positions match TRBD1. The germline V gene encodes CDR1 LNHDA and CDR2 SQIVND (reference sequence). The CDR3 extends over 14 amino acids. V shed 4 bases, J shed 4 bases, and the junction held 4 bases outside the gene matches. DNA of the CDR3: TGTGCCAGTAGTACAAGGACAGGTAATCAGCCCCAGCATTTT. It is translated as CASSTRTGNQPQHF.

This sequence joins TRBV27 and TRBJ2-5; D unresolved. Trimming removed 5 bases at V and 5 bases at J, with 9 bases between. The CDR3 extends over 12 amino acids. CDR1 is MNHEY, CDR2 SMNVEV, per germline (reference sequence). As DNA, the CDR3 is TGTGCCAGCAGTGTCCCTGGCGAGACCCAGTACTTC. This codes for CASSVPGETQYF.